These 24 T cell receptor beta chains were sequenced from one sample in a study of Graves' ophthalmopathy and Graves' hyperthyroidism. Amplifying from RNA transcripts, the study obtained TCR beta CDR3 regions. Amplification began with first-round RT-PCR using HTBI primers, then second-round multiplex PCR was performed. Via MiXCR, TCRdb re-called the multiplex PCR reads, giving one row per CDR3 protein. The table shows hundreds of thousands of distinct CDR3 sequences, with under 25% occurring only once. The sample comprised peripheral blood. These receptors were collected from a woman aged 18-29 years with stable Graves' hyperthyroidism.

At least ten counts were recorded for this clonotype. The rearrangement uses TRBV20-1 and TRBJ2-7; TRBD2 matches at 12 bases. Germline V gives CDR1 DFQATT, CDR2 SNEGSKA (reference sequence). The trim removed 5 bases at V and 2 bases at J, leaving 4 bases unmatched. This CDR3 is built from 14 residues. Written as DNA, the CDR3 is TGCAGTGCTCTGACTAGCGGGAGTACCTACGAGCAGTACTTC. As protein: CSALTSGSTYEQYF.

V usage is TRBV12-3 or TRBV12-4 and J usage is TRBJ2-7; D ambiguous. The CDR3 runs 11 residues. V was clipped by 5 bases and J by 8 bases, with 10 bases between them. CDR3 sequence (DNA): TGTGCCAGCAGTGCCACATGGAAGCAGTACTTC. Translated, it gives CASSATWKQYF.

This clonotype was picked up many times. The chain couples TRBV5-4 to TRBJ2-7; D remains unclear. In germline, CDR1 is SGHNT, CDR2 YYREEE (reference sequence). The CDR3 contains 14 residues. Trimming cost V 0 bases and J 1 base, with 8 bases left between them. DNA for the CDR3: TGTGCCAGCAGCTTGGAGCTCCGATCCTACGAGCAGTACTTC. Amino acid sequence: CASSLELRSYEQYF.

This clonotype showed up many times. At one boundary the junction diverges from the germline segment, which might be a read error. The chain carries TRBV20-1 and TRBJ2-5; possibly TRBD1 or TRBD2 for D (5 bases each). Germline loops: CDR1 DFQATT, CDR2 SNEGSKA (reference sequence). This CDR3 is 9 amino acids long. In DNA form, the CDR3 reads TGCAGTGCTGGGCCCGAGGGGAACTTC. As protein: CSAGPEGNF.

This clonotype was seen ten or more times. The J gene is TRBJ2-7, the V gene TRBV7-9; D gene ambiguous. V lost 1 base, J lost 5 bases, and 12 bases lay in between. Per the germline V gene, CDR1 is SEHNR and CDR2 is FQNEAQ (reference sequence). The CDR3 is 14 amino acids. CDR3 bases: TGTGCCAGCAGCTTAGTTGGGAATCGGGACGAGCAGTACTTC. Protein product: CASSLVGNRDEQYF. Variable domain in full (rest from reference TRBV7-9 and TRBJ2-7): DTGVSQNPRHKITKRGQNVTFRCDPISEHNRLYWYRQTLGQGPEFLTYFQNEAQLEKSRLLSDRFSAERPKGSFSTLEIQRTEQGDSAMYLCASSLVGNRDEQYFGPGTRLTVT.

The chain couples TRBV27 to TRBJ2-7, with 12 bases matching TRBD1. Trimming took 3 bases from V and 8 from J; bases not matched to a gene: 8. The CDR3 spans 15 residues. Looked up from germline, CDR1 is MNHEY and CDR2 is SMNVEV (reference sequence). The CDR3: CASSFSGTGGSQQYF. CDR3 DNA: TGTGCCAGCAGTTTTTCCGGGACAGGGGGCTCACAGCAGTACTTC.

The rearrangement uses TRBV28 and TRBJ2-2; D is possibly TRBD2 (6 bases). This CDR3 is built from 14 residues. V was pared by 8 bases and J by 3 bases, with 13 bases between. Germline V gene lookup returns CDR1 MDHEN and CDR2 SYDVKM. This CDR3 is CASGGLTDTGELFF. The CDR3 DNA sequence: TGTGCCAGCGGTGGACTAACTGACACCGGGGAGCTGTTTTTT.

This clonotype has a count of ten or more. The rearrangement uses TRBV12-3 or TRBV12-4 and TRBJ2-5, with 12 positions matching TRBD2. CDR3 size: 15 residues. J lost 5 bases, V lost 6 bases, and 7 bases had no gene match. The CDR3 region has the DNA TGTGCCAGCAGCCTACTGACTAGCGGGGGTGAGACCCAGTACTTC. Encoded protein: CASSLLTSGGETQYF.

This clonotype was counted ten times or more. The chain employs TRBV20-1 and TRBJ1-1; D unclear. Germline lookup yields CDR1 DFQATT and CDR2 SNEGSKA (reference sequence). The CDR3 runs 13 residues. V lost 3 bases to trimming and J lost 4 bases, with 12 bases between them. CDR3 sequence (DNA): TGCAGTGCTAGTCCCACCTCGGGCACTGAAGCTTTCTTT. It is translated as CSASPTSGTEAFF.

Ten or more counts support this clonotype. J is TRBJ1-1 and V is TRBV6-2 or TRBV6-3; no reliable D call. From germline, CDR1 is MNHEY and CDR2 SVGEGT. The CDR3 is 13 residues long. The V end lost 8 bases, the J end lost 1 base, and 11 bases lay between the germline ends. In nucleotides, the CDR3 is TGTGCCAGCGGAAGGAGGAGGAACACTGAAGCTTTCTTT. Its translation: CASGRRRNTEAFF.

This clonotype was picked up many times. The gene calls are TRBV13 and TRBJ1-3; D gene ambiguous. The CDR3 extends over 17 amino acids. The V gene lost 0 bases and the J gene lost 0 bases, with 12 bases spanning the gap. CDR1 is PRHDT, CDR2 FYEKMQ, per germline (reference sequence). For the CDR3, the DNA is TGTGCCAGCAGCTTAGGGGGCAGGCGTCACTCTGGAAACACCATATATTTT. Its protein product is CASSLGGRRHSGNTIYF.

Relative to its sample, this clonotype is medium-sized. The J gene is TRBJ2-7, the V gene TRBV6-2 or TRBV6-3; a possible D gene is TRBD1 (6 bases). V was trimmed by 2 bases and J by 1 base, leaving 9 bases between them. Germline CDR1 is MNHEY and CDR2 is SVGEGT. The CDR3 loop spans 14 amino acids. The CDR3 region is CASSYGGESYEQYF. The CDR3 bases are TGTGCCAGCAGTTACGGGGGCGAGTCCTACGAGCAGTACTTC.

This clonotype was counted ten times or more. The chain has TRBV28 and TRBJ1-5, with D possibly being TRBD1 (6 bases). The V gene's germline CDR1 is MDHEN and CDR2 SYDVKM. V dropped 3 bases and J dropped 6 bases, with 21 bases sitting between them. The CDR3 loop spans 17 amino acids. The chain's CDR3 is CASSLGGGVGSVQPQHF. For the CDR3, the DNA is TGTGCCAGCAGTTTGGGAGGGGGAGTCGGTTCGGTTCAGCCCCAGCATTTT.

A remark on this clonotype: A read error may account for a junction end that differs from germline. The chain couples TRBV6-2 or TRBV6-3 to TRBJ1-5; 7 bases agree with TRBD1. There are 19 residues in the CDR3. Germline-derived CDR1 and CDR2 are MNHEY and SVGEGT. The CDR3 is CASSHSARGQSGGNQPQHF. The DNA of the CDR3 is TGTGCCAGCAGTCACTCGGCGCGGGGACAGTCGGGGGGCAATCAGCCCCAGCATTTT.

This clonotype came up many times. The chain is built from TRBV3-1 and TRBJ1-2, with D perhaps matching TRBD1 (5 bases). V was pared by 2 bases and J by 4 bases, with 8 bases between. The CDR3 sequence is 13 residues long. The germline V gene has CDR1 LGHDT and CDR2 YNNKEL (reference sequence). The CDR3 protein is CASSQNRLYGYTF. The CDR3 DNA reads TGTGCCAGCAGCCAAAACAGGCTCTATGGCTACACCTTC.

This clonotype was counted many times. V and J are TRBV28 and TRBJ2-7; possible D gene TRBD1, 5 bases. V shed 5 bases and J shed 0 bases, with 11 bases lying between them. Germline V lookup: CDR1 MDHEN, CDR2 SYDVKM. This CDR3 is built from 14 residues. CDR3 amino acids: CASSIMDISYEQYF. The CDR3 bases are TGTGCCAGCAGTATCATGGACATCTCCTACGAGCAGTACTTC. Full variable domain (missing parts from reference TRBV28 and TRBJ2-7): DVKVTQSSRYLVKRTGEKVFLECVQDMDHENMFWYRQDPGLGLRLIYFSYDVKMKEKGDIPEGYSVSREKKERFSLILESASTNQTSMYLCASSIMDISYEQYFGPGTRLTVT.

This clonotype was found many times. V gene TRBV6-5 combines with J gene TRBJ2-7; 7 positions match TRBD1. Germline lookup yields CDR1 MNHEY and CDR2 SVGAGI. The length of the CDR3 is 17 residues. The V and J ends lost 1 base and 0 bases, in that order; junction bases with no gene match: 9. This CDR3 reads CASSYYRGTSPSYEQYF. For the CDR3, the DNA is TGTGCCAGCAGTTACTACAGGGGTACCTCGCCCTCCTACGAGCAGTACTTC.

This clonotype was counted ten times or more. The J gene is TRBJ1-1, the V gene TRBV6-5; possibly TRBD1 for D (5 bases). Deletions cut 4 bases from V and 4 bases from J, with 19 bases between. Germline CDR1 MNHEY, CDR2 SVGAGI. This CDR3 has 16 residues. This chain's CDR3 is CASSSLRGLGATEAFF. CDR3 coding DNA: TGTGCCAGCAGTTCCCTAAGGGGATTAGGCGCCACTGAAGCTTTCTTT.

This clonotype showed up just once. The CDR3 DNA sequence: TGTGCCAGCAGTTACTCCGGGACAGGAAAAGGGGGCTACACCTTC. This encodes CASSYSGTGKGGYTF. This chain joins TRBV6-2 or TRBV6-3 and TRBJ1-2; 8 nucleotides align to TRBD1. Trimming took 0 bases from V and 8 from J; bases not matched to a gene: 8. Germline V gene lookup returns CDR1 MNHEY and CDR2 SVGEGT. CDR3 length: 15 residues.

This clonotype was observed many times. V gene TRBV6-1 combines with J gene TRBJ1-3; tentatively, D is TRBD1 (6 bases). V lost 6 bases and J 4 bases, leaving 19 bases between the germline ends. This CDR3 has 16 residues. The germline CDR1 and CDR2 sequences are MNHNS and SASEGT. The DNA for the CDR3 is TGTGCCAGCAGCCAAACAGGGATAAGCTCCGGAAACACCATATATTTT. Translation: CASSQTGISSGNTIYF.

This clonotype was seen at least ten times. The genes are TRBV6-4 and TRBJ2-2; no reliable D call. This CDR3 spans 13 amino acids. The germline gives CDR1 MRHNA, CDR2 SNTAGT. V was pared by 0 bases and J by 5 bases, with 4 bases between. CDR3 sequence (DNA): TGTGCCAGCAGTGACTCGGGGACCGGGGAGCTGTTTTTT. This gives the protein CASSDSGTGELFF.

This clonotype was seen at least ten times. Compared with germline, one end of the junction differs, possibly owing to a read error. V and J are TRBV12-3 or TRBV12-4 and TRBJ2-7, with 9 positions matching TRBD2. The CDR3 runs 15 residues. In DNA form, the CDR3 reads TGTGCCAGCAGGTTAGCGGGAGCCCTCCCCTACGAGCAGTACTTC. Its translation: CASRLAGALPYEQYF.

The table lists this clonotype with many counts. The chain couples TRBV7-8 to TRBJ2-4, with 13 bases fitting TRBD2. Per germline, CDR1 SGHVS and CDR2 FQNEAQ. Trimming at V came to 1 base and at J to 7 bases, leaving 4 bases not matched to a gene. The CDR3 runs to 16 residues. In nucleotides, the CDR3 is TGTGCCAGCAGCTTAGGAGGACTAGCGGGAGTTAACATTCAGTACTTC. This sequence encodes CASSLGGLAGVNIQYF.

This clonotype was seen a few times. This may be a read error: a much more frequent sequence differs by one nucleotide. The J gene is TRBJ2-2, the V gene TRBV30, with D tentatively TRBD2 (5 bases). Germline loops: CDR1 GTSNPN, CDR2 SVGIG (reference sequence). The CDR3 length is 11 residues. In nucleotides, the CDR3 is TGTGCCTGGAGTCTACCCGGGGAGCTGTTGTTT. Protein sequence: CAWSLPGELLF.